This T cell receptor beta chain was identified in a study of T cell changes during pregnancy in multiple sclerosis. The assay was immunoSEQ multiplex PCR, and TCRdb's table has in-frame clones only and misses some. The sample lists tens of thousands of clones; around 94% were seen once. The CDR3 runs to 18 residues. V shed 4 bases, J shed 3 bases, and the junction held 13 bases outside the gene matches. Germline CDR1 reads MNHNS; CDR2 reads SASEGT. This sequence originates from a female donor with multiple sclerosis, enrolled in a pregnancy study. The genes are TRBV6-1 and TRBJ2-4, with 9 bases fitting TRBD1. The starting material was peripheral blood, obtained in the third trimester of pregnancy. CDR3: CASSVLPGQGVVKNIQYF. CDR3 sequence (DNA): TGTGCCAGCAGTGTACTTCCGGGACAGGGTGTTGTCAAAAACATTCAGTACTTC.